A selection of T cell receptor beta chains follows, all from one sample in a study of CD8 T cells in Susac syndrome. One entry per CDR3 protein, called by TCRdb with MiXCR from the immunoSEQ multiplex PCR reads. The data hold approximately 94,000 distinct CDR3 sequences, with nearly 97% observed a single time. The specimen was CD8+ T cells from PBMCs. These receptors all stem from a human donor with Susac syndrome. Each CDR3 is given with its conserved first and last residue. Fields, in order: J gene, V gene, D gene, clone size, CDR3 protein, CDR3 DNA. A D gene is named only where the DNA matches it firmly. Part of the rows lack a size; the others show once, few, many or a class for expanded clones.

j_call: TRBJ2-3; v_call: TRBV3-1; d_call: TRBD2; clone_size: NA; cdr3_aa: CASSRLAGLRTDTQYF; cdr3_nt: TGTGCCAGCAGCAGACTAGCGGGGCTGCGCACAGATACGCAGTATTTT
j_call: TRBJ2-3; v_call: TRBV29-1; d_call: NA; clone_size: NA; cdr3_aa: CSVEAGPLQYF; cdr3_nt: TGCAGCGTTGAGGCGGGACCCCTCCAGTATTTT
j_call: TRBJ1-5; v_call: TRBV20-1; d_call: TRBD1; clone_size: NA; cdr3_aa: CSARGDREVHSNQPQHF; cdr3_nt: TGCAGTGCTAGAGGGGACAGGGAGGTACATAGCAATCAGCCCCAGCATTTT
j_call: TRBJ2-1; v_call: TRBV3-1; d_call: TRBD2; clone_size: NA; cdr3_aa: CASSRGLANNEQFF; cdr3_nt: TGTGCCAGCAGCCGGGGACTAGCGAACAATGAGCAGTTCTTC
j_call: TRBJ2-2; v_call: TRBV7-6; d_call: TRBD2; clone_size: NA; cdr3_aa: CASSAGLVGTGELFF; cdr3_nt: TGTGCCAGCAGCGCGGGACTAGTGGGCACCGGGGAGCTGTTTTTT
j_call: TRBJ2-3; v_call: TRBV15; d_call: NA; clone_size: NA; cdr3_aa: CATSGRGDTQYF; cdr3_nt: TGTGCCACCAGCGGCAGGGGAGATACGCAGTATTTT
j_call: TRBJ1-1; v_call: TRBV18; d_call: NA; clone_size: once; cdr3_aa: CASSPQDIGSGEAFF; cdr3_nt: TGTGCCAGCTCACCACAGGATATCGGGTCAGGTGAAGCTTTCTTT
j_call: TRBJ1-5; v_call: TRBV6-5; d_call: TRBD1; clone_size: NA; cdr3_aa: CASRSGGSQPQHF; cdr3_nt: TGTGCCAGCAGATCAGGGGGCTCACAGCCCCAGCATTTT
j_call: TRBJ1-2; v_call: TRBV7-9; d_call: NA; clone_size: NA; cdr3_aa: CASSSGATGHGYTF; cdr3_nt: TGTGCCAGCAGCTCCGGGGCCACCGGGCACGGCTACACCTTC
j_call: TRBJ2-7; v_call: TRBV6-5; d_call: NA; clone_size: once; cdr3_aa: CASSLQGSPSDEQYF; cdr3_nt: TGTGCCAGCAGTCTACAGGGTTCCCCCTCCGACGAGCAGTACTTC
j_call: TRBJ1-2; v_call: TRBV7-9; d_call: NA; clone_size: once; cdr3_aa: CASSLAQMNYGYTF; cdr3_nt: TGTGCCAGCAGCTTAGCGCAGATGAACTATGGCTACACCTTC
j_call: TRBJ2-5; v_call: TRBV13; d_call: TRBD2; clone_size: NA; cdr3_aa: CASSKPGLAIETQYF; cdr3_nt: TGTGCCAGCAGCAAACCGGGACTAGCGATAGAGACCCAGTACTTC
j_call: TRBJ2-7; v_call: TRBV29-1; d_call: TRBD1; clone_size: NA; cdr3_aa: CSVVRDSPYEQYF; cdr3_nt: TGCAGCGTTGTCAGGGACAGTCCCTACGAGCAGTACTTC
j_call: TRBJ1-2; v_call: TRBV5-6; d_call: NA; clone_size: NA; cdr3_aa: CASSDPGVPNGYTF; cdr3_nt: TGTGCCAGCAGCGACCCGGGGGTCCCGAATGGCTACACCTTC
j_call: TRBJ2-7; v_call: TRBV7-9; d_call: NA; clone_size: NA; cdr3_aa: CASSPPGVLGEQYF; cdr3_nt: TGTGCCAGCAGCCCACCCGGGGTGCTTGGGGAGCAGTACTTC
j_call: TRBJ1-1; v_call: TRBV3-1; d_call: NA; clone_size: NA; cdr3_aa: CASSQGQLTEAFF; cdr3_nt: TGTGCCAGCAGCCAAGGGCAGCTCACTGAAGCTTTCTTT
j_call: TRBJ2-3; v_call: TRBV19; d_call: TRBD1; clone_size: NA; cdr3_aa: CASSMPGGADTQYF; cdr3_nt: TGTGCCAGTAGTATGCCAGGGGGCGCAGATACGCAGTATTTT
j_call: TRBJ2-5; v_call: TRBV20-1; d_call: NA; clone_size: once; cdr3_aa: CSASDGTKETQYF; cdr3_nt: TGCAGTGCTTCAGATGGAACAAAAGAGACCCAGTACTTC
j_call: TRBJ2-7; v_call: TRBV4-1; d_call: TRBD1; clone_size: NA; cdr3_aa: CASSQDVTGQGIYEQYF; cdr3_nt: TGCGCCAGCAGCCAAGATGTTACGGGACAGGGCATTTACGAGCAGTACTTC
j_call: TRBJ2-5; v_call: TRBV9; d_call: TRBD1; clone_size: NA; cdr3_aa: CASSTRTGAPETQYF; cdr3_nt: TGTGCCAGCAGCACCCGGACAGGGGCCCCGGAGACCCAGTACTTC
j_call: TRBJ2-5; v_call: TRBV13; d_call: TRBD1; clone_size: NA; cdr3_aa: CASRGGQAPETQYF; cdr3_nt: TGTGCCAGCAGGGGTGGACAGGCGCCTGAGACCCAGTACTTC
j_call: TRBJ1-2; v_call: TRBV29-1; d_call: TRBD1; clone_size: NA; cdr3_aa: CSVVVPGQGYGYTF; cdr3_nt: TGCAGCGTAGTCGTTCCGGGACAGGGGTATGGCTACACCTTC
j_call: TRBJ2-7; v_call: TRBV20-1; d_call: TRBD2; clone_size: NA; cdr3_aa: CSALSGRDLGEQYF; cdr3_nt: TGCAGTGCTCTTAGCGGGAGAGATCTCGGCGAGCAGTACTTC
j_call: TRBJ1-2; v_call: TRBV29-1; d_call: NA; clone_size: NA; cdr3_aa: CSVPSRAYGYTF; cdr3_nt: TGCAGCGTACCTTCCCGAGCCTATGGCTACACCTTC
j_call: TRBJ2-7; v_call: TRBV15; d_call: TRBD1; clone_size: NA; cdr3_aa: CATSRPGTGASEQYF; cdr3_nt: TGTGCCACCAGCAGGCCCGGGACAGGGGCCTCCGAGCAGTACTTC
j_call: TRBJ2-3; v_call: TRBV12-3/TRBV12-4; d_call: NA; clone_size: few; cdr3_aa: CASSQTDTQYF; cdr3_nt: TGTGCCAGCAGCCAAACAGATACGCAGTATTTT
j_call: TRBJ2-5; v_call: TRBV29-1; d_call: NA; clone_size: NA; cdr3_aa: CSVERGLQETQYF; cdr3_nt: TGCAGCGTTGAAAGGGGACTCCAAGAGACCCAGTACTTC
j_call: TRBJ2-1; v_call: TRBV20-1; d_call: NA; clone_size: NA; cdr3_aa: CSSFGRDSYNEQFF; cdr3_nt: TGCAGTTCCTTCGGGCGGGATTCCTACAATGAGCAGTTCTTC
j_call: TRBJ1-1; v_call: TRBV28; d_call: NA; clone_size: NA; cdr3_aa: CASTSRGRREAFF; cdr3_nt: TGTGCCAGCACCTCACGGGGCAGACGTGAAGCTTTCTTT
j_call: TRBJ2-7; v_call: TRBV27; d_call: NA; clone_size: NA; cdr3_aa: CASSLSGGTNYEQYF; cdr3_nt: TGTGCCAGCAGTTTAAGTGGCGGGACAAATTACGAGCAGTACTTC
j_call: TRBJ2-5; v_call: TRBV29-1; d_call: TRBD2; clone_size: NA; cdr3_aa: CSVATSGRGYQETQYF; cdr3_nt: TGCAGCGTTGCGACTAGCGGGAGAGGTTACCAAGAGACCCAGTACTTC
j_call: TRBJ2-1; v_call: TRBV2; d_call: TRBD2; clone_size: NA; cdr3_aa: CATTGGPFEQFF; cdr3_nt: TGTGCCACAACGGGGGGGCCCTTTGAGCAGTTCTTC
j_call: TRBJ1-2; v_call: TRBV12-3/TRBV12-4; d_call: TRBD1; clone_size: NA; cdr3_aa: CASSFEGQAGYTF; cdr3_nt: TGTGCCAGCAGTTTTGAGGGACAGGCTGGCTACACCTTC
j_call: TRBJ1-2; v_call: TRBV20-1; d_call: TRBD1; clone_size: NA; cdr3_aa: CSAQQGNYGYTF; cdr3_nt: TGCAGTGCTCAACAGGGGAATTATGGCTACACCTTC
j_call: TRBJ1-5; v_call: TRBV24-1; d_call: NA; clone_size: NA; cdr3_aa: CATSEVGYQPQHF; cdr3_nt: TGTGCCACCAGTGAAGTGGGGTATCAGCCCCAGCATTTT
j_call: TRBJ1-1; v_call: TRBV28; d_call: NA; clone_size: NA; cdr3_aa: CASSLDDQPEAFF; cdr3_nt: TGTGCCAGCAGTTTGGACGACCAGCCTGAAGCTTTCTTT
j_call: TRBJ2-1; v_call: TRBV29-1; d_call: TRBD2; clone_size: NA; cdr3_aa: CSVERLAGGYNEQFF; cdr3_nt: TGCAGCGTTGAAAGACTAGCGGGAGGGTACAATGAGCAGTTCTTC
j_call: TRBJ2-1; v_call: TRBV24-1; d_call: NA; clone_size: NA; cdr3_aa: CATSEAFWAAAVEQFF; cdr3_nt: TGTGCCACCAGTGAAGCTTTTTGGGCGGCCGCCGTTGAGCAGTTCTTC
j_call: TRBJ2-1; v_call: TRBV20-1; d_call: NA; clone_size: NA; cdr3_aa: CSARDRGRGPNEQFF; cdr3_nt: TGCAGTGCTAGAGATAGGGGACGCGGACCCAATGAGCAGTTCTTC
j_call: TRBJ1-1; v_call: TRBV18; d_call: NA; clone_size: NA; cdr3_aa: CASSPQGSSSEAFF; cdr3_nt: TGTGCCAGCTCACCACAGGGGAGTTCGAGTGAAGCTTTCTTT
j_call: TRBJ2-3; v_call: TRBV11-2; d_call: NA; clone_size: NA; cdr3_aa: CASSRTDKPSDTQYF; cdr3_nt: TGTGCCAGCAGCCGAACCGATAAACCCTCAGATACGCAGTATTTT
j_call: TRBJ2-5; v_call: TRBV24-1; d_call: NA; clone_size: NA; cdr3_aa: CATSDVAWETQYF; cdr3_nt: TGTGCCACCAGTGATGTAGCGTGGGAGACCCAGTACTTC
j_call: TRBJ1-1; v_call: TRBV18; d_call: TRBD1; clone_size: NA; cdr3_aa: CASSHGGQNMNTEAFF; cdr3_nt: TGTGCCAGCTCACATGGGGGACAGAATATGAACACTGAAGCTTTCTTT
j_call: TRBJ1-2; v_call: TRBV29-1; d_call: NA; clone_size: NA; cdr3_aa: CSAPGGHGGGYTF; cdr3_nt: TGCAGCGCACCAGGAGGGCATGGAGGAGGCTACACCTTC
j_call: TRBJ2-3; v_call: TRBV24-1; d_call: NA; clone_size: NA; cdr3_aa: CATSFRGTQYF; cdr3_nt: TGTGCCACCTCCTTTAGGGGGACGCAGTATTTT